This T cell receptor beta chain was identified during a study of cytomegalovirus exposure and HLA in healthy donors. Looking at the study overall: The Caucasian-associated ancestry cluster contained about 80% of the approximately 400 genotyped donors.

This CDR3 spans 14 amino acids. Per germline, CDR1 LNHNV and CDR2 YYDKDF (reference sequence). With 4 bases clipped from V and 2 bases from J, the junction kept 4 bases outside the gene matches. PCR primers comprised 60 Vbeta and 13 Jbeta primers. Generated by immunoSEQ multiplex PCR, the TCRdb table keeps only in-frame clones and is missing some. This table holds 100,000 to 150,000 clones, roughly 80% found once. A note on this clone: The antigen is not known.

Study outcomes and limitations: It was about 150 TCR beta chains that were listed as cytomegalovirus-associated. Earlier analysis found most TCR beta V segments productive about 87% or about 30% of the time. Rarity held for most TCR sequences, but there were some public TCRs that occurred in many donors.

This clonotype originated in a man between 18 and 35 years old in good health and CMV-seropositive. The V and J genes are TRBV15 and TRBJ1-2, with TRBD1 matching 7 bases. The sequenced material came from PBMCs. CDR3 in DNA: TGTGCCACCAGCACCCTGGGACAGAACTATGGCTACACCTTC. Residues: CATSTLGQNYGYTF.